This paragraph reports one T cell receptor beta chain. The sample holds one count of this clone. Its antigen has not been determined. The input lacks base qualities; no much larger clone sits a single base away. Receptor amplification or capture employed the immunoSEQ multiplex PCR assay. This immuneACCESS table, as held by TCRdb, lists in-frame sequences with V and J called but not all clones. Of the missing ones, under half trace to an unresolved V gene in checked studies; the others have no known cause. This sample lists about 70,000 clones; around nine tenths were detected once. The ten top clones hold roughly 2% of the sample. This sample stems from a study of T cell changes during pregnancy in multiple sclerosis (dated by TCRdb to about 2019). Regarding the research as a whole: Changes in the T cell repertoire over the course of pregnancy were examined in this study in women with multiple sclerosis.

CDR3 length: 13 amino acids, cysteine to phenylalanine. CDR3 DNA only is kept here, 39 bases in frame from base 1. As encoded in the germline V gene (reference sequence), CDR1 is LNHDA while CDR2 is SQIVND. The junction shows trimming of 7 bases on V and 7 bases on J, and the gene matches do not reach 6 bases of it. The rearrangement joined TRBV19 to TRBJ1-5; 8 bases in between match TRBD1. This specimen was peripheral blood, taken in the second trimester of pregnancy. This sequence originates from a female donor in good health, enrolled as a control in a pregnancy study. The CDR3 protein: CASTAGGGQPQHF. In nucleotides, the sequence is TGTGCCAGTACCGCAGGGGGCGGACAGCCCCAGCATTTT.